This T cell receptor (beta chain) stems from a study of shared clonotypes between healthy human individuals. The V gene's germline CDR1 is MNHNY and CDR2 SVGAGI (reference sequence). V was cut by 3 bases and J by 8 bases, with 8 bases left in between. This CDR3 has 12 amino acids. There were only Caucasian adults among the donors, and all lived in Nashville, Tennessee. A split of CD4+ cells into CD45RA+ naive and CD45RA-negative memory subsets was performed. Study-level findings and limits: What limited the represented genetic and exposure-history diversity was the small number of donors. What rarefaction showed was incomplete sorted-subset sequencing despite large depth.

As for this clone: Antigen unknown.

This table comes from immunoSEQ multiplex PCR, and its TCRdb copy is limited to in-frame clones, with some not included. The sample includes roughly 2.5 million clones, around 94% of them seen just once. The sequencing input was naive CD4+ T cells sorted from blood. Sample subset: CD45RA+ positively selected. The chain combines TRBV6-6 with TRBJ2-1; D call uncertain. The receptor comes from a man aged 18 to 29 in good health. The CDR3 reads CASSYLVDEQFF. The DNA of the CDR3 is TGTGCCAGCAGTTATCTGGTTGATGAGCAGTTCTTC.